This TCR beta chain was captured in a study of shared clonotypes between healthy human individuals. Findings of the study overall: Generally, naive subsets (rather than memory subsets) showed larger estimated richness.

Concerning this clone: The antigen is not known.

Repertoires were generated with immunoSEQ multiplex PCR, while TCRdb's copy carries only in-frame clones and drops some. The table records some 300,000 clones, less than 75% of them present only once. The sample consisted of memory CD4+ T cells sorted from blood. Subset in this sample: CD45RA-negative fraction. The clonotype comes from a man younger than 40 in good health.

CDR3 loop: CASSSGRASGETQYF. The DNA for the CDR3 is TGTGCCAGTTCTAGCGGGAGGGCGTCGGGGGAGACCCAGTACTTC. The gene calls are TRBV27 and TRBJ2-5; TRBD2 matches at 12 bases. The CDR3 has 15 amino acids. V trimming: 9 bases; J trimming: 5 bases; junction bases outside the gene matches: 10. Germline CDR1 reads MNHEY; CDR2 reads SMNVEV (reference sequence).